Following are 9 T cell receptor beta chains from one sample sequenced in a study of siplizumab effects on memory and regulatory T cells. Assay used: immunoSEQ multiplex PCR; TCRdb lists only in-frame clones, some missing. Of 55,000 to 70,000 clones in the sample, 80% to 95% are singletons; the top ten hold about 40%. The sample comprised CD8+ T cells sorted from blood. Every receptor here comes from a human donor in good health.

The V and J genes are TRBV7-6 and TRBJ2-2, with D unresolved. Trimming stripped 0 bases from V and 4 bases from J, with 6 bases between. Germline V gene lookup returns CDR1 SGHVS and CDR2 FNYEAQ. This CDR3 contains 14 residues. The chain's CDR3 is CASSLAGSTGELFF. CDR3 in DNA: TGTGCCAGCAGCTTAGCAGGGTCCACCGGGGAGCTGTTTTTT.

The chain employs TRBV2 and TRBJ1-3; D remains ambiguous. Between the trimmed V and J ends, which lost 4 bases and 4 bases, there was a span of 8 bases. CDR1 and CDR2 from the germline V gene are SNHLY and FYNNEI. The CDR3 runs to 13 residues. DNA of the CDR3: TGTGCCAGCAGTGTAGTCAGCGGAAACACCATATATTTT. It codes for CASSVVSGNTIYF.

The chain recombines TRBV27 with TRBJ2-7; 9 nucleotides line up with TRBD1. V shed 4 bases, J shed 1 base, and the junction held 5 bases outside the gene matches. This CDR3 region has 15 residues. Per the germline V gene, CDR1 is MNHEY and CDR2 is SMNVEV (reference sequence). The CDR3 nucleotides read TGTGCCAGCAGTTCCCCGGGACAGGGTTCCTACGAGCAGTACTTC. This encodes CASSSPGQGSYEQYF.

V gene TRBV7-9 combines with J gene TRBJ2-5, with D possibly matching TRBD2 (5 bases). The CDR3 runs to 15 residues. Trimming removed 5 bases from V and 2 bases from J, with 15 bases in between. Per germline, CDR1 SEHNR and CDR2 FQNEAQ (reference sequence). The CDR3 spells CASSPRGQVQETQYF. CDR3 DNA sequence: TGTGCCAGCAGCCCTAGAGGGCAGGTACAAGAGACCCAGTACTTC.

The CDR3 DNA sequence: TGTGCCAGTAGTATAGACAGACCCGAACCTGGCGCCAAAAACATTCAGTACTTC. Its protein is CASSIDRPEPGAKNIQYF. This rearrangement joins TRBV19 to TRBJ2-4; D uncertain. CDR3 length equals 18 residues. The germline V and J ends were trimmed by 0 bases and 1 base, with 16 bases remaining between them. CDR1 is LNHDA and CDR2 is SQIVND in the germline V gene (reference sequence).

This clone was counted only a few times. This sequence joins TRBV9 and TRBJ2-5; 9 bases are shared with TRBD1. CDR1 is SGDLS and CDR2 is YYNGEE in the germline V gene. The CDR3 is 15 amino acids. J was trimmed by 4 bases and V by 4 bases; bases with no gene match: 8. CDR3 sequence (DNA): TGTGCCAGCAGCCGAGAGGCGGGACAGGGAGAGACCCAGTACTTC. This encodes CASSREAGQGETQYF. Full variable domain (outside the CDR3, taken from reference TRBV9 and TRBJ2-5): DSGVTQTPKHLITATGQRVTLRCSPRSGDLSVYWYQQSLDQGLQFLIQYYNGEERAKGNILERFSAQQFPDLHSELNLSSLELGDSALYFCASSREAGQGETQYFGPGTRLLVL.

The chain recombines TRBV5-1 with TRBJ2-1; perhaps TRBD2 as D (7 bases). Germline-derived CDR1 and CDR2 are SGHRS and YFSETQ. The CDR3 is 15 amino acids. Between the trimmed V and J ends, which lost 3 bases and 4 bases, there was a span of 14 bases. The DNA for the CDR3 is TGCGCCAGCAGCTGGGGGGCGGGAGAGTACAATGAGCAGTTCTTC. This translates into CASSWGAGEYNEQFF. Using reference TRBV5-1 and TRBJ2-1 for the parts outside the CDR3, the full variable domain is KAGVTQTPRYLIKTRGQQVTLSCSPISGHRSVSWYQQTPGQGLQFLFEYFSETQRNKGNFPGRFSGRQFSNSRSEMNVSTLELGDSALYLCASSWGAGEYNEQFFGPGTRLTVL.

This rearrangement joins TRBV7-9 to TRBJ2-3; 7 nucleotides line up with TRBD2. CDR1 and CDR2 (germline): SEHNR, FQNEAQ (reference sequence). J gave up 2 bases and V 6 bases, and 11 bases lay outside the gene matches. The CDR3 is 16 residues long. The CDR3 coding sequence is TGTGCCAGCAGACACACTAGAGCGGGAAACACAGATACGCAGTATTTT. Its translation: CASRHTRAGNTDTQYF.

The V and J genes are TRBV11-3 and TRBJ2-3, with a weak D call TRBD2 (5 bases). Trimming left V 5 bases short and J 3 bases short, with 15 bases between. The CDR3 extends over 15 amino acids. Per germline, CDR1 SGHNT and CDR2 YENEEA. The CDR3 sequence is CASSADFRETDTQYF. The CDR3 nucleotides read TGTGCCAGCAGCGCCGACTTTAGGGAGACAGATACGCAGTATTTT.